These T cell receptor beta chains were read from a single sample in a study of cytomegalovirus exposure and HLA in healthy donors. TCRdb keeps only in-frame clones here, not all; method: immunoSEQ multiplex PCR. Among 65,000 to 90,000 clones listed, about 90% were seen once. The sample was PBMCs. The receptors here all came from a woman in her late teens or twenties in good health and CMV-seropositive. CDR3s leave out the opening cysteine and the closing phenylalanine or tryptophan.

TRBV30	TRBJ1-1	AWTKKTGDTEAF
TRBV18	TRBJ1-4	ASSRQGAGQEKLF
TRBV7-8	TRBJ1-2	ASSLRGGWSYGYT
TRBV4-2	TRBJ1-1	ASSQASADSAF
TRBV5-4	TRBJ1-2	ASTSGTRNYGYT
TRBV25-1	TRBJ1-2	ASSARDRYYGYT
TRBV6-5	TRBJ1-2	ASSYSKRVGYT
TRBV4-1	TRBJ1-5	ASSQVMGGKGDSQPQH
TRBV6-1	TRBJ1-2	ASSLSSLNYGYT
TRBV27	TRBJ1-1	ASGDSLNTEAF
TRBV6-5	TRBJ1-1	ASRRGGAEAF
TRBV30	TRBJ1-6	AWRPSSYNSPLH
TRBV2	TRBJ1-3	ASSEISRDRHGNTIY
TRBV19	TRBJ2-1	ASSIVRAGGKGYNEQF
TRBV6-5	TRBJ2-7	ASSIGSYEQY
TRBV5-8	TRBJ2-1	ASSLLAGGSSYNEQF
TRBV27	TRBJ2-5	ASSIAGGEETQY
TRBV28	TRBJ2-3	ASSLGTSGSGNTQY
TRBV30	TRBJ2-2	ASAQAGIAGELF
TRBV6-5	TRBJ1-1	ASATRGNTEAF
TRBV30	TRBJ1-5	AWSVQGNQPQH
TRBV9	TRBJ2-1	ASSVGGVAYNEQF
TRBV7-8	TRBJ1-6	ASSYRSGFVSPLH
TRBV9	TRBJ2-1	ASSATRLAGVGEQF
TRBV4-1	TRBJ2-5	ASSSRTAWRNQETQY
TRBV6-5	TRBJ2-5	ASSQSRTSGETQY
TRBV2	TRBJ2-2	ASSERGTGELF
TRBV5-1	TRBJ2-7	ASSETLGYEQY
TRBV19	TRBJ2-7	ASSIQQGGYEQY
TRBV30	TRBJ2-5	AWDRRGKETQY